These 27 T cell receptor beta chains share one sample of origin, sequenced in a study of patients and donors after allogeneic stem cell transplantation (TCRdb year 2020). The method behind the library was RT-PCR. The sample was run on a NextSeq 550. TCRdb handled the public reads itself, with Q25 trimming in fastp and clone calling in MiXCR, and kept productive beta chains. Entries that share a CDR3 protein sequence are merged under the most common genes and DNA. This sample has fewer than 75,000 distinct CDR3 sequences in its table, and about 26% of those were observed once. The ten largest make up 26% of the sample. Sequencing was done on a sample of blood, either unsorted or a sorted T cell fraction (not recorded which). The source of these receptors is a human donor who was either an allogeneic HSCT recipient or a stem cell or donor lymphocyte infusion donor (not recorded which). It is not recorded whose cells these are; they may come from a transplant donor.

This chain's CDR3 is CASHRIFSGNTIYF. The CDR3 DNA follows: TGTGCCAGCCACCGAATTTTCTCTGGAAACACCATATATTTT. V usage is TRBV7-9 and J usage is TRBJ1-3; D remains ambiguous. V was trimmed by 8 bases and J by 0 bases, leaving 11 bases between them. The CDR3 runs 14 residues. The germline gives CDR1 SEHNR, CDR2 FQNEAQ (reference sequence).

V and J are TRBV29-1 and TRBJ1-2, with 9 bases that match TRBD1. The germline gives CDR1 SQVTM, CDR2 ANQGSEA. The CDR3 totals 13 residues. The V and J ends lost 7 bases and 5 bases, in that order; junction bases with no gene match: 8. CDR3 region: CSGWDRAGYGYTF. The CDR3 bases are TGCAGCGGATGGGACAGGGCCGGTTATGGCTACACCTTC.

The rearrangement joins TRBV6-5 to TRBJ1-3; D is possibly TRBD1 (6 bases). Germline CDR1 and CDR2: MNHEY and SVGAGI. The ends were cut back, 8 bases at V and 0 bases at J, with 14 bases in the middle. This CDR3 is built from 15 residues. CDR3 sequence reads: CASRQTGFSGNTIYF. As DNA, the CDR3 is TGTGCCAGCCGGCAGACAGGTTTCTCTGGAAACACCATATATTTT.

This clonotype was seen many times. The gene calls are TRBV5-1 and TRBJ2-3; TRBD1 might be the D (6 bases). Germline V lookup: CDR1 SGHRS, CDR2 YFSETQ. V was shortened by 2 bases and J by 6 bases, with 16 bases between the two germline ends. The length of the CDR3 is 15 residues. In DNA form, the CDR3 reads TGCGCCAGCAGCTTTGGGTGGGGGCCGACGGATACGCAGTATTTT. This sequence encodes CASSFGWGPTDTQYF. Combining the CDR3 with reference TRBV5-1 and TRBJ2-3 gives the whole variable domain KAGVTQTPRYLIKTRGQQVTLSCSPISGHRSVSWYQQTPGQGLQFLFEYFSETQRNKGNFPGRFSGRQFSNSRSEMNVSTLELGDSALYLCASSFGWGPTDTQYFGPGTRLTVL.

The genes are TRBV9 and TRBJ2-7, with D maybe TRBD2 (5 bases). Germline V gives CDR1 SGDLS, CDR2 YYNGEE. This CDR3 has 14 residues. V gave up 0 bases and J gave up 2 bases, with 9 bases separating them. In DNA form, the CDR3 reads TGTGCCAGCAGCGTAGGAACCGGGGCCTACGAGCAGTACTTC. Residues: CASSVGTGAYEQYF.

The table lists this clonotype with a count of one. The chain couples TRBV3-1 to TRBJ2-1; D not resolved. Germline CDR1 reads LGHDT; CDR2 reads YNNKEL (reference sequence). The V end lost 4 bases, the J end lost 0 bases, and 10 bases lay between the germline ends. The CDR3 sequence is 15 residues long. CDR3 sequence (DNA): TGTGCCAGCAGCCCGACATCGAGCTCCTACAATGAGCAGTTCTTC. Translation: CASSPTSSSYNEQFF.

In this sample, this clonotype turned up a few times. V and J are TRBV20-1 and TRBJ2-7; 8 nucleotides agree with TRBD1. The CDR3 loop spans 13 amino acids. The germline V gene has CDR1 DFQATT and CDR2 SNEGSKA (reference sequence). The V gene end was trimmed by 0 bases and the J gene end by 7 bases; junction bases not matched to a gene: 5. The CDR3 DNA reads TGCAGTGCTAGAGACCGAGGACAGGGAGAGCAGTACTTC. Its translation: CSARDRGQGEQYF.

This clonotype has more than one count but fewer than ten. CDR3 nucleotides: TGTGCCACCAGCAGCCCAGGGGGAACTGAAGCTTTCTTT. This gives the protein CATSSPGGTEAFF. This chain joins TRBV25-1 and TRBJ1-1, with 7 bases lining up with TRBD1. CDR3 length equals 13 residues. Germline V gives CDR1 MGHDK, CDR2 SYGVNS. V shed 10 bases, J shed 5 bases, and the junction held 10 bases outside the gene matches. Full variable domain (missing parts from reference TRBV25-1 and TRBJ1-1): EADIYQTPRYLVIGTGKKITLECSQTMGHDKMYWYQQDPGMELHLIHYSYGVNSTEKGDLSSESTVSRIRTEHFPLTLESARPSHTSQYLCATSSPGGTEAFFGQGTRLTVV.

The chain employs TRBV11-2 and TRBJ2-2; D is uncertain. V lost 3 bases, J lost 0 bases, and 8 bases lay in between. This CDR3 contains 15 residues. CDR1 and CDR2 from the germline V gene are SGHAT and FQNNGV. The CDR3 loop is CASSFYSPNTGELFF. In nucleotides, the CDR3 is TGTGCCAGCAGCTTCTACAGCCCGAACACCGGGGAGCTGTTTTTT.

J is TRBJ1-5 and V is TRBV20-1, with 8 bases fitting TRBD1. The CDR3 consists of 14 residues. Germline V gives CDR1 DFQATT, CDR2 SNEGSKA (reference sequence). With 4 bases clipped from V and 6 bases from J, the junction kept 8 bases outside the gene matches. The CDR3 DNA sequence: TGCAGTGCTAAGGACAGGGCGTGGGGTCAGCCCCAGCATTTT. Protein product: CSAKDRAWGQPQHF.

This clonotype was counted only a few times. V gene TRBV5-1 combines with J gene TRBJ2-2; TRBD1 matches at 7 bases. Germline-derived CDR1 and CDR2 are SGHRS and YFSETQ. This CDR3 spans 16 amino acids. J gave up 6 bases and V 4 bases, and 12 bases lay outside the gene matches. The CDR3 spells CASSIQTGSSSGELFF. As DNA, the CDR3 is TGCGCCAGCAGCATCCAGACAGGGTCTAGCTCCGGGGAGCTGTTTTTT. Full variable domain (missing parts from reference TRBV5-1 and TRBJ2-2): KAGVTQTPRYLIKTRGQQVTLSCSPISGHRSVSWYQQTPGQGLQFLFEYFSETQRNKGNFPGRFSGRQFSNSRSEMNVSTLELGDSALYLCASSIQTGSSSGELFFGEGSRLTVL.

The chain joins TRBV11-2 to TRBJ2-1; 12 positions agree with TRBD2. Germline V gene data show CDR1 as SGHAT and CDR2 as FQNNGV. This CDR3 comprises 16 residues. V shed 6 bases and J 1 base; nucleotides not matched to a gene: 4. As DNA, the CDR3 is TGTGCCAGCAGACCTAGCGGGAGGGTATCCTACAATGAGCAGTTCTTC. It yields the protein CASRPSGRVSYNEQFF.

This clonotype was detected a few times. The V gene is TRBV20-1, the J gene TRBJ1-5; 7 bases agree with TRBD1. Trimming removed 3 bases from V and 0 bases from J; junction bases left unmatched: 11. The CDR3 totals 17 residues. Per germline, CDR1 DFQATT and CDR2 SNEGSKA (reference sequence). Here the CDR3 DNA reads TGCAGTGCTAGCCGGGACAGAAATTTATATAGCAATCAGCCCCAGCATTTT. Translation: CSASRDRNLYSNQPQHF.

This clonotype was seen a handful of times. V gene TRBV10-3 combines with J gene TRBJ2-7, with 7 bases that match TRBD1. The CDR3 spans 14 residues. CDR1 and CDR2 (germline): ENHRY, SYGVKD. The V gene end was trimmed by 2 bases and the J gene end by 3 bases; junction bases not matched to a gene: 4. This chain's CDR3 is CAISETGQSYEQYF. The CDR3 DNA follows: TGTGCCATCAGTGAGACGGGACAGAGCTACGAGCAGTACTTC.

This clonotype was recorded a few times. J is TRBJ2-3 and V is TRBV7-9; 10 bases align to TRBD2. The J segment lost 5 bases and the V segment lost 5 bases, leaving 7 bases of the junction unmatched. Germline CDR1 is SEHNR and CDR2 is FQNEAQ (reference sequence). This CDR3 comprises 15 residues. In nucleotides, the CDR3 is TGTGCCAGCAGCCGTCGGAGACTAGCGGGAGATACGCAGTATTTT. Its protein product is CASSRRRLAGDTQYF.

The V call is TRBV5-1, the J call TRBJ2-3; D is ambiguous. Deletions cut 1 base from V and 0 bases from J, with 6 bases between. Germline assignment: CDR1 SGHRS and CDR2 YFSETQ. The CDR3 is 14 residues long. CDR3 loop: CASSLRASTDTQYF. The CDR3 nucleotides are TGCGCCAGCAGCTTGAGGGCTAGCACAGATACGCAGTATTTT.

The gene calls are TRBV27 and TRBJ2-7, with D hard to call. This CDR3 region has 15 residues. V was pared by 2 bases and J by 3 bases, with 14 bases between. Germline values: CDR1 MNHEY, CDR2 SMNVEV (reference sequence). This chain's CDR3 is CASSLLAGWVYEQYF. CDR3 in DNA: TGTGCCAGCAGTTTACTTGCAGGTTGGGTCTACGAGCAGTACTTC.

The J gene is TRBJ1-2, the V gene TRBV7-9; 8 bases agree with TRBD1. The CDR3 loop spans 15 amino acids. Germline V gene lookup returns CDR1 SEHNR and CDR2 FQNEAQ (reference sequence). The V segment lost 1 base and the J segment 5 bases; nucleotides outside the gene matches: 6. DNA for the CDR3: TGTGCCAGCAGCTTAGAGGTACAGGGGGAATATGGCTACACCTTC. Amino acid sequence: CASSLEVQGEYGYTF.

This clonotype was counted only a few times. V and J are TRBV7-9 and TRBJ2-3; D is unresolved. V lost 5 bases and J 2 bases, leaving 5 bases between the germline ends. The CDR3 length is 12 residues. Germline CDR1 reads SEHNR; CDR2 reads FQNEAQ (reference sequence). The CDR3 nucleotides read TGTGCCAGCAGCCAAGTCACAGATACGCAGTATTTT. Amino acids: CASSQVTDTQYF.

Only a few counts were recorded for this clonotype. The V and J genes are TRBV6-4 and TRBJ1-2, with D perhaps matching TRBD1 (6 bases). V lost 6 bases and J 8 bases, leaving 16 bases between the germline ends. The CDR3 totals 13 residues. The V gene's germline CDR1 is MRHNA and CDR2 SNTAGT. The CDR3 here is CASSRTASSGYTF. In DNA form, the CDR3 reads TGTGCCAGCAGCCGGACAGCCTCTTCCGGCTACACCTTC.

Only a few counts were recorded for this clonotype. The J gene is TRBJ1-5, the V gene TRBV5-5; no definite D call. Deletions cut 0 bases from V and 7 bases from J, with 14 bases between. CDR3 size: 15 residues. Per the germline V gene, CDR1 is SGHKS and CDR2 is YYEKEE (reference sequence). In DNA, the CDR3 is TGTGCCAGCAGCTTGGGTGTGGGAAGTGGACAGCCCCAGCATTTT. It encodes CASSLGVGSGQPQHF.

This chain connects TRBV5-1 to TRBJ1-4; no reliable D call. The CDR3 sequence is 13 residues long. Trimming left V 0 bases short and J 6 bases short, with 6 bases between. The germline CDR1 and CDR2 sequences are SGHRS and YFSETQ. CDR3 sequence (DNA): TGCGCCAGCAGCTTGGCCCAGGATGAAAAACTGTTTTTT. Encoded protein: CASSLAQDEKLFF.

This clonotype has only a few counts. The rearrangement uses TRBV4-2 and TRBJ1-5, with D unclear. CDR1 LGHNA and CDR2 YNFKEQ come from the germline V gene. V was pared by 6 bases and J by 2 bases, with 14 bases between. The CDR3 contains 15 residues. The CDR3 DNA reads TGTGCCAGCAGGCATGACGGGTCGGGCAATCAGCCCCAGCATTTT. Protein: CASRHDGSGNQPQHF.

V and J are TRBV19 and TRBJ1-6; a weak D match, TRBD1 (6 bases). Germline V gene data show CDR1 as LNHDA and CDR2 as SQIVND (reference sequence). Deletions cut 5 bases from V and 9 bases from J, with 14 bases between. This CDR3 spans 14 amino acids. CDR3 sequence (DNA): TGTGCCAGTAGTGGGCCAGGGGCGTCTTCACCCCTCCACTTT. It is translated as CASSGPGASSPLHF.

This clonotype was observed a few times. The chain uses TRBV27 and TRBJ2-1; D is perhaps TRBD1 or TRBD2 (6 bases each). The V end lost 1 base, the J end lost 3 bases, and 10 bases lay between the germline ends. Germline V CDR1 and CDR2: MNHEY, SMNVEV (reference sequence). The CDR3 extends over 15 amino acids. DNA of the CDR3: TGTGCCAGCAGTTTATTCAGGGGACTCTACAATGAGCAGTTCTTC. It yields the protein CASSLFRGLYNEQFF.

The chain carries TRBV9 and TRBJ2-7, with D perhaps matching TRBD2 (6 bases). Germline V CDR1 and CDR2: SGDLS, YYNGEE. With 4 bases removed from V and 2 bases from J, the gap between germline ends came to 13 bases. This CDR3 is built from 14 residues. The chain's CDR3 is CASSKRESPYEQYF. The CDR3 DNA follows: TGTGCCAGCAGCAAACGGGAGTCACCCTACGAGCAGTACTTC.

For the CDR3, the DNA is TGTGCCAGCAGCTTGGGAGGGAGGAATCAGCCCCAGCATTTT. The encoded protein is CASSLGGRNQPQHF. This chain uses TRBV7-2 with TRBJ1-5, with D unclear. The germline V gene has CDR1 SGHTA and CDR2 FQGNSA. CDR3 length equals 14 residues. The germline V and J ends were trimmed by 3 bases and 4 bases, with 10 bases remaining between them.